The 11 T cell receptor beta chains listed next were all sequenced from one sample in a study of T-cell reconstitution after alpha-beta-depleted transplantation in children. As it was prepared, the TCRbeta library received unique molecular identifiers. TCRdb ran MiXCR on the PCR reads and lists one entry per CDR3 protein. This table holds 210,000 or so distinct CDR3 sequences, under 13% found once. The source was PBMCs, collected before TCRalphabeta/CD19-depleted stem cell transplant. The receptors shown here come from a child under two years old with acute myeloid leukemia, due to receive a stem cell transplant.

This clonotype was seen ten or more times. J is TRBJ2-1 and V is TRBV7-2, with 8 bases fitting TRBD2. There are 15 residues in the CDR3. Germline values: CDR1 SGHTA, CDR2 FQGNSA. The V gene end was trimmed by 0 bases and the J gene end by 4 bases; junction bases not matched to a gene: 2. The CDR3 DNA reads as TGTGCCAGCAGCTTAGCGGTAGCGGGGTACAATGAGCAGTTCTTC. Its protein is CASSLAVAGYNEQFF.

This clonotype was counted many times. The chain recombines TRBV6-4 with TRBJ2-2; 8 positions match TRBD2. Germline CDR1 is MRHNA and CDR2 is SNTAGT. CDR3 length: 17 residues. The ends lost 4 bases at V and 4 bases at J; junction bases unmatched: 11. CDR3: CASSAREGSVSTGELFF. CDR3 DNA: TGTGCCAGCAGTGCCCGGGAGGGCTCCGTGAGCACCGGGGAGCTGTTTTTT.

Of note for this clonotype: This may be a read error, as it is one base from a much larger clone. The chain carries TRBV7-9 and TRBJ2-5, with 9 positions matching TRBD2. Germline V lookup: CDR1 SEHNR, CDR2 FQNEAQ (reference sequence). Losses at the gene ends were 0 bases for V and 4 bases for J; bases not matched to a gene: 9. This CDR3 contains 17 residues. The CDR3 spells CASSLAQRGDYRETQYF. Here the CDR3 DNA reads TGTGCCAGCAGCTTAGCCCAGCGGGGGGACTACCGAGAGACCCAGTACTTC.

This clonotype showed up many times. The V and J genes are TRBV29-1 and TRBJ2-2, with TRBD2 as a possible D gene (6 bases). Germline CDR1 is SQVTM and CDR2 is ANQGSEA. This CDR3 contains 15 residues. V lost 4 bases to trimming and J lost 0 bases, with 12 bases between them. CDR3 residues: CSVGGRFANTGELFF. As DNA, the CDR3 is TGCAGCGTTGGGGGGAGGTTCGCGAACACCGGGGAGCTGTTTTTT.

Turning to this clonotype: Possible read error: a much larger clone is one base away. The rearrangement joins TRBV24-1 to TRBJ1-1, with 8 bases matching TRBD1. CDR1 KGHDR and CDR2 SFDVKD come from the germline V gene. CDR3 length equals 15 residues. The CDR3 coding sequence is TGTGCCACCAGTGATTCGAGACAGGGGAACACTGAAGCTTCCTTT. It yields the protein CATSDSRQGNTEASF.

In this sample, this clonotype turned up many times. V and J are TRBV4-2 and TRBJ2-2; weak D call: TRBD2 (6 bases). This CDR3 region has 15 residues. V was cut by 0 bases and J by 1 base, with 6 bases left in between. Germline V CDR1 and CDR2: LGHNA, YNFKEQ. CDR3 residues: CASSQEGGNTGELFF. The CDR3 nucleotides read TGTGCCAGCAGCCAAGAGGGAGGGAACACCGGGGAGCTGTTTTTT.

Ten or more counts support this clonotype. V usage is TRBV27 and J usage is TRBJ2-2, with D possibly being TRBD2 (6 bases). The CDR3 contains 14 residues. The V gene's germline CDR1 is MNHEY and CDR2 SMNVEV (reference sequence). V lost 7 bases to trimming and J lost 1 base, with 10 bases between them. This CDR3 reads CASKVAVNTGELFF. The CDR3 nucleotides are TGTGCCAGCAAAGTAGCGGTGAACACCGGGGAGCTGTTTTTT.

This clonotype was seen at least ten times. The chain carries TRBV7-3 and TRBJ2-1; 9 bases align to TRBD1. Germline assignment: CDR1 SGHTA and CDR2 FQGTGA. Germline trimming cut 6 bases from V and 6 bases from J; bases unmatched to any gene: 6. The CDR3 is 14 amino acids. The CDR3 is CASSQNRGRNEQFF. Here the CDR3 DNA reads TGTGCCAGCAGTCAAAACAGGGGGCGCAATGAGCAGTTCTTC.

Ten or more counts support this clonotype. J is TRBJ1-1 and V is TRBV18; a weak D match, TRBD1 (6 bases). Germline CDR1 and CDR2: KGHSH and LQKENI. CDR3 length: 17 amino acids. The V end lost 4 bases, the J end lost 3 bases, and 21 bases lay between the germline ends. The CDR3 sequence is CASSRSQGGRLDTEAFF. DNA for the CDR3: TGTGCCAGCTCACGATCGCAAGGGGGGCGCTTGGACACTGAAGCTTTCTTT.

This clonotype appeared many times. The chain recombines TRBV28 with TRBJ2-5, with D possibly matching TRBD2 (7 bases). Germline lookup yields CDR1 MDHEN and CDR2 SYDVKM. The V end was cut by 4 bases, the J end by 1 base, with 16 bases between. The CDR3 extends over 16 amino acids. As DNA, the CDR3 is TGTGCCAGCAGTTCCGCGGGGGCTAGCGGCCAAGAGACCCAGTACTTC. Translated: CASSSAGASGQETQYF.

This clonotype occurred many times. CDR3 sequence: CAISESSGPYEQYF. The DNA of the CDR3 is TGTGCCATCAGTGAGTCGTCGGGTCCCTACGAGCAGTACTTC. J is TRBJ2-7 and V is TRBV10-3; no definite D call. V gave up 0 bases and J gave up 2 bases, with 8 bases separating them. The CDR3 consists of 14 residues. Germline CDR1 ENHRY, CDR2 SYGVKD.